These 25 T cell receptor beta chains were sequenced from one sample in a study of shared clonotypes between healthy human individuals. Libraries were prepared by immunoSEQ multiplex PCR; TCRdb keeps only in-frame clonotypes and omits some of them. The sample consists of millions of clones, more than 90% of them appearing once. Source material: naive CD4+ T cells sorted from blood. Subset defined: CD45RA+ positively selected. Receptors were obtained from a man between 18 and 35 years old in good health.

This chain connects TRBV19 to TRBJ1-2, with 8 positions matching TRBD1. V was clipped by 8 bases and J by 2 bases; unmatched bases: 7. The length of the CDR3 is 14 residues. Germline CDR1 LNHDA, CDR2 SQIVND (reference sequence). The CDR3 loop is CASRSTGVNYGYTF. The CDR3 DNA reads as TGTGCCAGTCGATCGACAGGGGTCAACTATGGCTACACCTTC. Full variable domain (outside the CDR3, taken from reference TRBV19 and TRBJ1-2): DGGITQSPKYLFRKEGQNVTLSCEQNLNHDAMYWYRQDPGQGLRLIYYSQIVNDFQKGDIAEGYSVSREKKESFPLTVTSAQKNPTAFYLCASRSTGVNYGYTFGSGTRLTVV.

In its sample, this clone was seen once. The V and J genes are TRBV4-3 and TRBJ1-5; D is unclear. This CDR3 contains 14 residues. Trimming shortened V by 4 bases and J by 4 bases, and 11 bases separated the two germline ends. From germline, CDR1 is LGHNA and CDR2 YSLEER. This CDR3 reads CASSPEWGNQPQHF. The CDR3, as DNA: TGCGCCAGCAGCCCAGAGTGGGGAAATCAGCCCCAGCATTTT.

This chain links TRBV30 with TRBJ2-2, with a possible D match to TRBD2 (6 bases). Germline assignment: CDR1 GTSNPN and CDR2 SVGIG (reference sequence). The CDR3 runs 15 residues. V was clipped by 0 bases and J by 5 bases, with 13 bases between them. This CDR3 reads CAWSVPGERTGELFF. In DNA form, the CDR3 reads TGTGCCTGGAGTGTACCGGGGGAGCGGACCGGGGAGCTGTTTTTT. The entire variable domain, with the rest obtained from reference TRBV30 and TRBJ2-2, is as follows: SQTIHQWPATLVQPVGSPLSLECTVEGTSNPNLYWYRQAAGRGLQLLFYSVGIGQISSEVPQNLSASRPQDRQFILSSKKLLLSDSGFYLCAWSVPGERTGELFFGEGSRLTVL.

This chain joins TRBV27 and TRBJ2-7; tentatively, D is TRBD1 or TRBD2 (5 bases each). Germline lookup yields CDR1 MNHEY and CDR2 SMNVEV (reference sequence). The CDR3 runs 14 residues. With 6 bases removed from V and 2 bases from J, the gap between germline ends came to 14 bases. The CDR3 region is CASSPGWGTYEQYF. CDR3 DNA sequence: TGTGCCAGCAGCCCAGGATGGGGGACCTACGAGCAGTACTTC.

This clone was seen once. This CDR3 is also generated by other DNA sequences in the sample. This rearrangement joins TRBV2 to TRBJ1-5, with no clear D. Trimming shortened V by 0 bases and J by 4 bases, and 7 bases separated the two germline ends. Looked up from germline, CDR1 is SNHLY and CDR2 is FYNNEI. The CDR3 is made up of 14 amino acids. CDR3 sequence: CASSEAVGNQPQHF. CDR3 in DNA: TGTGCCAGCAGTGAAGCCGTCGGTAATCAGCCCCAGCATTTT.

The chain combines TRBV19 with TRBJ1-4; no reliable D call. CDR3 length: 13 amino acids. Germline V CDR1 and CDR2: LNHDA, SQIVND (reference sequence). Deletions cut 6 bases from V and 2 bases from J, with 7 bases between. As DNA, the CDR3 is TGTGCCAGTAGGTGGCGGACTAATGAAAAACTGTTTTTT. This translates into CASRWRTNEKLFF.

This clone was observed a single time. This rearrangement joins TRBV9 to TRBJ2-7, with D perhaps assigned TRBD1 or TRBD2 (5 bases each). Germline loops: CDR1 SGDLS, CDR2 YYNGEE. The germline V and J ends were trimmed by 4 bases and 3 bases, with 17 bases remaining between them. The CDR3 is made up of 15 amino acids. CDR3 DNA sequence: TGTGCCAGCAGCCTCGACAACCGGGGCTACTACGAGCAGTACTTC. It is translated as CASSLDNRGYYEQYF.

V gene TRBV13 combines with J gene TRBJ2-5; D may be TRBD1 or TRBD2 (5 bases each). Germline CDR1 reads PRHDT; CDR2 reads FYEKMQ (reference sequence). This CDR3 spans 14 amino acids. Trimming shortened V by 5 bases and J by 7 bases, and 17 bases separated the two germline ends. CDR3 nucleotides: TGTGCCAGCAGCCCTGGGACGGTGGTTCGGACCCAGTACTTC. Translation: CASSPGTVVRTQYF. The variable domain in full, with the rest retrieved from reference TRBV13 and TRBJ2-5, is AAGVIQSPRHLIKEKRETATLKCYPIPRHDTVYWYQQGPGQDPQFLISFYEKMQSDKGSIPDRFSAQQFSDYHSELNMSSLELGDSALYFCASSPGTVVRTQYFGPGTRLLVL.

V is TRBV5-1 and J is TRBJ1-3, with a tentative D call TRBD1 (5 bases). Germline V CDR1 and CDR2: SGHRS, YFSETQ. Between the trimmed V and J ends, which lost 4 bases and 3 bases, there was a span of 11 bases. CDR3 length: 14 residues. The DNA of the CDR3 is TGCGCCAGCAGCCCGGGGGACGGTGGAAACACCATATATTTT. Translating it yields CASSPGDGGNTIYF. The whole variable domain, remainder taken from reference TRBV5-1 and TRBJ1-3, is KAGVTQTPRYLIKTRGQQVTLSCSPISGHRSVSWYQQTPGQGLQFLFEYFSETQRNKGNFPGRFSGRQFSNSRSEMNVSTLELGDSALYLCASSPGDGGNTIYFGEGSWLTVV.

V usage is TRBV18 and J usage is TRBJ2-7; the match to TRBD1 covers 8 bases. Germline V gene data show CDR1 as KGHSH and CDR2 as LQKENI. CDR3 length: 14 amino acids. The V gene end was trimmed by 6 bases and the J gene end by 5 bases; junction bases not matched to a gene: 9. The CDR3 spells CASSLGQADDEQYF. The CDR3 DNA reads as TGTGCCAGCTCGCTGGGACAGGCCGACGACGAGCAGTACTTC.

Comment on this clone: This sample includes further DNA sequences coding for the same CDR3. The rearrangement joins TRBV9 to TRBJ2-3; D gene unclear. Trimming shortened V by 3 bases and J by 2 bases, and 4 bases separated the two germline ends. The CDR3 has 12 residues. CDR1 is SGDLS, CDR2 YYNGEE, per germline. CDR3 bases: TGTGCCAGCAGCGGGTCCACAGATACGCAGTATTTT. This encodes CASSGSTDTQYF.

The chain employs TRBV10-2 and TRBJ2-7; a possible D gene is TRBD1 (9 bases). CDR3 length: 20 residues. V was trimmed by 11 bases and J by 0 bases, leaving 35 bases between them. Germline V gene data show CDR1 as WSHSY and CDR2 as SAAADI. The CDR3: CAPIIPGQGFSGAPSYEQYF. The CDR3 DNA sequence: TGCGCCCCGATCATACCGGGACAGGGTTTTAGCGGGGCTCCCTCCTACGAGCAGTACTTC.

The V and J genes are TRBV4-3 and TRBJ2-1; D may be TRBD2 (5 bases). V shed 0 bases and J shed 2 bases, with 8 bases lying between them. The CDR3 sequence is 15 residues long. Germline values: CDR1 LGHNA, CDR2 YSLEER. The chain's CDR3 is CASSQDLLAYNEQFF. CDR3 sequence (DNA): TGCGCCAGCAGCCAAGATTTACTAGCCTACAATGAGCAGTTCTTC.

The V and J genes are TRBV7-8 and TRBJ2-7; D gene ambiguous. V was clipped by 0 bases and J by 0 bases, with 9 bases between them. There are 15 residues in the CDR3. Germline V gene sequence: CDR1 SGHVS, CDR2 FQNEAQ. CDR3 amino acids: CASSLAGISSYEQYF. The CDR3, as DNA: TGTGCCAGCAGCTTAGCGGGCATTAGCTCCTACGAGCAGTACTTC. Supplemented by reference TRBV7-8 and TRBJ2-7, the full variable domain reads GAGVSQSPRYKVAKRGQDVALRCDPISGHVSLFWYQQALGQGPEFLTYFQNEAQLDKSGLPSDRFFAERPEGSVSTLKIQRTQQEDSAVYLCASSLAGISSYEQYFGPGTRLTVT.

The chain employs TRBV5-6 and TRBJ2-5; D remains ambiguous. V gave up 5 bases and J gave up 5 bases, with 19 bases separating them. Germline-derived CDR1 and CDR2 are SGHDT and YYEEEE. The CDR3 spans 15 residues. The CDR3 nucleotides are TGTGCCAGCAGTCCCGGACCCTTAGGATGGGAGACCCAGTACTTC. This codes for CASSPGPLGWETQYF.

The V and J genes are TRBV19 and TRBJ1-4; D remains unclear. This CDR3 comprises 15 residues. Germline-derived CDR1 and CDR2 are LNHDA and SQIVND (reference sequence). V lost 3 bases and J lost 0, with 8 bases in between. The CDR3 nucleotides are TGTGCCAGTAGTATTTTTGGACCAACTAATGAAAAACTGTTTTTT. Protein product: CASSIFGPTNEKLFF.

This clone came up once. This sequence joins TRBV5-1 and TRBJ1-2; 9 bases are shared with TRBD1. Trimming at V came to 4 bases and at J to 2 bases, leaving 6 bases not matched to a gene. From germline, CDR1 is SGHRS and CDR2 YFSETQ. There are 15 residues in the CDR3. The CDR3 protein is CASSPAGTGNYGYTF. The CDR3 bases are TGCGCCAGCAGCCCCGCCGGGACAGGGAACTATGGCTACACCTTC. The whole variable domain, filled in from reference TRBV5-1 and TRBJ1-2, reads KAGVTQTPRYLIKTRGQQVTLSCSPISGHRSVSWYQQTPGQGLQFLFEYFSETQRNKGNFPGRFSGRQFSNSRSEMNVSTLELGDSALYLCASSPAGTGNYGYTFGSGTRLTVV.

This clone was found once. The chain carries TRBV7-9 and TRBJ1-2; D perhaps matches TRBD1 (6 bases). The V end was cut by 5 bases, the J end by 7 bases, with 20 bases between. Germline V gene data show CDR1 as SEHNR and CDR2 as FQNEAQ (reference sequence). The CDR3 extends over 15 amino acids. The CDR3 DNA follows: TGTGCCAGCAGCATCCACAGGGATTCCAATCGTGGCTACACCTTC. This codes for CASSIHRDSNRGYTF. The variable domain in full, with the rest retrieved from reference TRBV7-9 and TRBJ1-2, is DTGVSQNPRHKITKRGQNVTFRCDPISEHNRLYWYRQTLGQGPEFLTYFQNEAQLEKSRLLSDRFSAERPKGSFSTLEIQRTEQGDSAMYLCASSIHRDSNRGYTFGSGTRLTVV.

The chain has TRBV5-5 and TRBJ1-1; D is possibly TRBD1 (5 bases). The CDR3 length is 14 residues. Germline CDR1 and CDR2: SGHKS and YYEKEE (reference sequence). Trimming left V 0 bases short and J 4 bases short, with 10 bases between. As DNA, the CDR3 is TGTGCCAGCAGCTTGGTTCAGGGACTCACTGAAGCTTTCTTT. Amino acids: CASSLVQGLTEAFF.

This chain uses TRBV6-1 with TRBJ2-5; no clear D. This CDR3 comprises 13 residues. Between the trimmed V and J ends, which lost 4 bases and 0 bases, there was a span of 6 bases. The germline V gene encodes CDR1 MNHNS and CDR2 SASEGT. The CDR3 nucleotides read TGTGCCAGCAGTGTAGAACACCAAGAGACCCAGTACTTC. It translates to CASSVEHQETQYF.

The rearrangement joins TRBV4-1 to TRBJ2-4, with 9 nucleotides matching TRBD2. The V gene end was trimmed by 0 bases and the J gene end by 1 base; junction bases not matched to a gene: 13. CDR3 size: 20 residues. The V gene's germline CDR1 is MGHRA and CDR2 YSYEKL. The CDR3 loop reads CASSQDLAGGIKKAKNIQYF. The CDR3, as DNA: TGCGCCAGCAGCCAAGATCTGGCGGGGGGGATAAAAAAGGCCAAAAACATTCAGTACTTC.

On this clone itself: One end of the junction fails to match germline, which may point to a read error. The rearrangement uses TRBV29-1 and TRBJ2-7; D gene ambiguous. The germline CDR1 and CDR2 sequences are SQVTM and ANQGSEA. The CDR3 is 9 amino acids. The DNA of the CDR3 is TGCAGCGTTGAGAGAAGTAAAATTTTC. This encodes CSVERSKIF.

This CDR3 is CASSVEGNPNQPQHF. The CDR3, as DNA: TGTGCCAGCAGCGTAGAGGGGAACCCAAACCAGCCCCAGCATTTT. The chain carries TRBV9 and TRBJ1-5; a weak D match, TRBD1 (5 bases). This CDR3 contains 15 residues. Germline CDR1 reads SGDLS; CDR2 reads YYNGEE. Trimming left V 0 bases short and J 7 bases short, with 14 bases between. Together with reference TRBV9 and TRBJ1-5, the CDR3 gives the full variable domain: DSGVTQTPKHLITATGQRVTLRCSPRSGDLSVYWYQQSLDQGLQFLIQYYNGEERAKGNILERFSAQQFPDLHSELNLSSLELGDSALYFCASSVEGNPNQPQHFGDGTRLSIL.

This rearrangement joins TRBV19 to TRBJ2-4, with a tentative D call TRBD2 (5 bases). Per germline, CDR1 LNHDA and CDR2 SQIVND (reference sequence). The V and J ends lost 6 bases and 11 bases respectively, with 14 bases between them. The CDR3 contains 12 residues. This CDR3 is CASSTSGTVQYF. The DNA of the CDR3 is TGTGCCAGTAGCACCAGCGGTACCGTTCAGTACTTC.

A note on this clone: Germline is not matched at one junction end, which may reflect a read error. The chain has TRBV19 and TRBJ1-5, with D possibly being TRBD1 (5 bases). The CDR3 consists of 15 residues. In germline, CDR1 is LNHDA, CDR2 SQIVND (reference sequence). CDR3 sequence (DNA): TGTGCCAGTAGCATAGAGGGGAGGAGTGATCAGCCCCAGCATTTT. Protein sequence: CASSIEGRSDQPQHF. The complete variable domain, with remaining parts taken from reference TRBV19 and TRBJ1-5, reads DGGITQSPKYLFRKEGQNVTLSCEQNLNHDAMYWYRQDPGQGLRLIYYSQIVNDFQKGDIAEGYSVSREKKESFPLTVTSAQKNPTAFYLCASSIEGRSDQPQHFGDGTRLSIL.